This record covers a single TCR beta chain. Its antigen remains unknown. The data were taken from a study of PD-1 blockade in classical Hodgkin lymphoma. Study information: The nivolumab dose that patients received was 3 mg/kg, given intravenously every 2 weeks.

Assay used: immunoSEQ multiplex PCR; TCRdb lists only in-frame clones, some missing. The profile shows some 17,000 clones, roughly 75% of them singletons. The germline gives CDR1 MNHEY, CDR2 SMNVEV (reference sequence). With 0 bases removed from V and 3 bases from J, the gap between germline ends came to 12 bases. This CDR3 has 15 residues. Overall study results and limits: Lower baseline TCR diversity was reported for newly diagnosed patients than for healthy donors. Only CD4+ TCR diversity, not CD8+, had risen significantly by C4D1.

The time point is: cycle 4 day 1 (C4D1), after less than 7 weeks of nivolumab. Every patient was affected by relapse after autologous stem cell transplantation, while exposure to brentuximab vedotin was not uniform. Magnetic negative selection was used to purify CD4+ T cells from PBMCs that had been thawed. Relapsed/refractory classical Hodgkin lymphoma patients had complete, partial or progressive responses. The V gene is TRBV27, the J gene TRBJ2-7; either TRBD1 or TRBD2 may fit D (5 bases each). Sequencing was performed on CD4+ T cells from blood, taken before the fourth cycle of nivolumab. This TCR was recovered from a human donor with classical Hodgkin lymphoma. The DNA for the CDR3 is TGTGCCAGCAGTTTATCCGGGACGCCCGACTACGAGCAGTACTTC. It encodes CASSLSGTPDYEQYF.